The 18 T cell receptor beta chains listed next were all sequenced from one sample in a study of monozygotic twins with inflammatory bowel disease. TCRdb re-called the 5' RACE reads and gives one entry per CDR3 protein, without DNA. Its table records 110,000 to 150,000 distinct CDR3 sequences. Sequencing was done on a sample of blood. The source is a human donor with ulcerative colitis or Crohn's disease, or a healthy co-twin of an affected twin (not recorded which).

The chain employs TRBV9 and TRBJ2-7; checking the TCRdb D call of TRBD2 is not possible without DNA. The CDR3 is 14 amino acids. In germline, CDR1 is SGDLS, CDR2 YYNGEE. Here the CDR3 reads CASSVAGSGSEQYF.

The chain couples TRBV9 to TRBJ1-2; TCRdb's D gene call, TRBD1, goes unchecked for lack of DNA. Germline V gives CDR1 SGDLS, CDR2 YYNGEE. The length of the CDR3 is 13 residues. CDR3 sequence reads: CASSLETGWGYTF.

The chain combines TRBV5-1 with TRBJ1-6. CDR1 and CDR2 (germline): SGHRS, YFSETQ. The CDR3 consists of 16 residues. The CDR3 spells CASSVDGSSYNSPLHF.

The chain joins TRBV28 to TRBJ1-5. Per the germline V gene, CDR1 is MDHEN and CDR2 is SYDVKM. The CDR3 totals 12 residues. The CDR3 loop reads CASSSINQPQHF.

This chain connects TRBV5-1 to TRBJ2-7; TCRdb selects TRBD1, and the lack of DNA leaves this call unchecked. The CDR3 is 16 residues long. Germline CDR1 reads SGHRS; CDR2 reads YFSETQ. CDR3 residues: CASSSRDTDSSYEQYF.

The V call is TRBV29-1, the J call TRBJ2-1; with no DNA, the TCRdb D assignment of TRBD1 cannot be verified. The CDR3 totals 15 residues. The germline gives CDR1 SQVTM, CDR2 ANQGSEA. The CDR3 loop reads CSVEFSLDRYNEQFF.

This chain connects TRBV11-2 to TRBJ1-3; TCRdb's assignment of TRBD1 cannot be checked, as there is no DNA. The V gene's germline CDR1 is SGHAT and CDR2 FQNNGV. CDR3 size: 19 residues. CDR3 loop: CASSLTPRPTGGPGNTIYF.

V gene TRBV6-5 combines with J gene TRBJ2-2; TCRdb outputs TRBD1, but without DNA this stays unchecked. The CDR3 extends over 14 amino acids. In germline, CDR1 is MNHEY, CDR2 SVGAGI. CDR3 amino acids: CASSYGGRPGELFF.

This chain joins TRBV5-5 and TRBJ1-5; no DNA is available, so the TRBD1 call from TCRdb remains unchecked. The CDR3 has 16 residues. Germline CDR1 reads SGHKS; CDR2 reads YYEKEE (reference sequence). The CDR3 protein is CASRPGDVYSNQPQHF.

The CDR3 loop is CASSPAGGHEQYF. The chain is built from TRBV18 and TRBJ2-7. From germline, CDR1 is KGHSH and CDR2 LQKENI. The CDR3 sequence is 13 residues long.

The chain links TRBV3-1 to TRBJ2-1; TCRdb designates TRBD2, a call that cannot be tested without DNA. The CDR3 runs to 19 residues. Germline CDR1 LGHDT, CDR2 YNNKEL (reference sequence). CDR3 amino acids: CASSQPRPGTSGSRNEQFF.

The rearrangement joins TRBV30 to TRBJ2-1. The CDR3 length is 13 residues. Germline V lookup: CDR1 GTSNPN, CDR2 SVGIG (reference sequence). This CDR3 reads CAWINDEDNEQFF.

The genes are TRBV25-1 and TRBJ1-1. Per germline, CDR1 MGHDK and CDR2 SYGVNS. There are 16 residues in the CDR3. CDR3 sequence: CASSVSKVTLNTEAFF.

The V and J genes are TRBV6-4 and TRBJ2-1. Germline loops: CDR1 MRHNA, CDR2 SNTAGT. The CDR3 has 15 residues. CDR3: CASSEGGGSYNEQFF.

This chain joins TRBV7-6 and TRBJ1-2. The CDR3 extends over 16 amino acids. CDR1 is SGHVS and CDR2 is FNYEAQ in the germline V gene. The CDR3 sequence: CASSLGTTGEDYGYTF.

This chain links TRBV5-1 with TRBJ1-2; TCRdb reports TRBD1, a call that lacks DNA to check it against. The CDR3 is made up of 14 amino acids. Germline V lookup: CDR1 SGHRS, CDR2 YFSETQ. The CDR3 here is CASSSRDSFDGYTF.

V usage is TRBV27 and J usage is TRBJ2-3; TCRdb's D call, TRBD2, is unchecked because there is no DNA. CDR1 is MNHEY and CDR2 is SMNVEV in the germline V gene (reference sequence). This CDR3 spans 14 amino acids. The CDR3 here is CASSPLMGLMAQYF.

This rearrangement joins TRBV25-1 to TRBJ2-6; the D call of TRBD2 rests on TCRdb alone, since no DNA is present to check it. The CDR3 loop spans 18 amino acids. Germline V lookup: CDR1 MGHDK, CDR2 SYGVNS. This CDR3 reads CASSEGGEGTSGANVLTF. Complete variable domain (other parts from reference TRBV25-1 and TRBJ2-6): EADIYQTPRYLVIGTGKKITLECSQTMGHDKMYWYQQDPGMELHLIHYSYGVNSTEKGDLSSESTVSRIRTEHFPLTLESARPSHTSQYLCASSEGGEGTSGANVLTFGAGSRLTVL.